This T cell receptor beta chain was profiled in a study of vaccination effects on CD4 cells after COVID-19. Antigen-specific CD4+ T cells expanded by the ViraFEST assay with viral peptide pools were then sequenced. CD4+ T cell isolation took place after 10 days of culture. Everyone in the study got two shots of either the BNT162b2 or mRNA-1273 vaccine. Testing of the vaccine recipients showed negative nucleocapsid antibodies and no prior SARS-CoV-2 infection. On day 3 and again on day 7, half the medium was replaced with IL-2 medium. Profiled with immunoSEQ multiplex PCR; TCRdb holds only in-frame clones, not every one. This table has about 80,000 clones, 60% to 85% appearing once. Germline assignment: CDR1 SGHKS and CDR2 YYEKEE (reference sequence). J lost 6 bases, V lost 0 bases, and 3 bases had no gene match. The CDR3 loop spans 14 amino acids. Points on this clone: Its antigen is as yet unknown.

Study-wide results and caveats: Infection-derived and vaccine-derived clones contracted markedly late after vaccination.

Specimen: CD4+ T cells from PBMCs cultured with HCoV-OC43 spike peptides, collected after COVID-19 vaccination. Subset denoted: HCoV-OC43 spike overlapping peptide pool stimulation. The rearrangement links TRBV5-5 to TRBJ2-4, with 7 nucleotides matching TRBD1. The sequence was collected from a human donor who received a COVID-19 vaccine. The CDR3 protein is CASSLAQGVNIQYF. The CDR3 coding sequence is TGTGCCAGCAGCTTGGCCCAGGGGGTAAACATTCAGTACTTC. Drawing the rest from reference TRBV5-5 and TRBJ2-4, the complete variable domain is DAGVTQSPTHLIKTRGQQVTLRCSPISGHKSVSWYQQVLGQGPQFIFQYYEKEERGRGNFPDRFSARQFPNYSSELNVNALLLGDSALYLCASSLAQGVNIQYFGAGTRLSVL.